The 24 T cell receptor beta chains reported below all come from one sample, sequenced in a study of shared clonotypes between healthy human individuals (dated by TCRdb to the early 2020s). The library was generated by the immunoSEQ multiplex PCR assay. Here the immuneACCESS table is served through TCRdb, limited to in-frame sequences with V and J called. Missing clones are a known gap in these copies; in checked studies unresolved V genes cover under half, and the rest lacks a known reason. This sample lists approximately 2.3 million clones; approximately 95% were detected once. About 0.37% of the sample rests with the top ten. The sample comprised naive CD4+ T cells from PBMCs. Sample cell subset or site, as interpreted from the label and publication: CD45RA+ positively selected. Receptor source: a man between 18 and 35 years old in good health. Some clones in this sample may be carry-over from other donors' samples.

This clone was observed once. This sequence joins TRBV7-8 and TRBJ1-4, with a possible D match to TRBD1 (5 bases). Germline CDR1 reads SGHVS; CDR2 reads FQNEAQ. Trimming shortened V by 3 bases and J by 2 bases, and 16 bases separated the two germline ends. This CDR3 contains 17 residues. Written as DNA, the CDR3 is TGTGCCAGCAGCTTCACACACAGACAGCTTACTAATGAAAAACTGTTTTTT. It codes for CASSFTHRQLTNEKLFF. Full variable domain (remainder filled in from reference TRBV7-8 and TRBJ1-4): GAGVSQSPRYKVAKRGQDVALRCDPISGHVSLFWYQQALGQGPEFLTYFQNEAQLDKSGLPSDRFFAERPEGSVSTLKIQRTQQEDSAVYLCASSFTHRQLTNEKLFFGSGTQLSVL.

This rearrangement joins TRBV5-4 to TRBJ2-7; 10 nucleotides match TRBD2. CDR1 is SGHNT and CDR2 is YYREEE in the germline V gene (reference sequence). The CDR3 length is 15 residues. Trimming removed 1 base from V and 7 bases from J; junction bases left unmatched: 8. CDR3 bases: TGTGCCAGCAGCTTGACGGCTAGCGGGAGATGGGAGCAGTACTTC. Translation gives CASSLTASGRWEQYF.

Comment on this clone: Other DNA sequences from this sample encode an identical CDR3 as well. In DNA, the CDR3 is TGCGCCAGCAGCCCAGGGGATTACAATGAGCAGTTCTTC. Translation gives CASSPGDYNEQFF. The gene calls are TRBV5-1 and TRBJ2-1; a weak D match, TRBD1 (6 bases). Trimming left V 4 bases short and J 4 bases short, with 9 bases between. CDR1 SGHRS and CDR2 YFSETQ come from the germline V gene. This CDR3 spans 13 amino acids.

The sample holds one count of this clone. The chain uses TRBV28 and TRBJ1-3; D is uncertain. The CDR3 covers 14 residues. V lost 3 bases, J lost 0 bases, and 6 bases lay in between. Germline loops: CDR1 MDHEN, CDR2 SYDVKM. The CDR3 DNA reads as TGTGCCAGCAGTTTTGCGAGCTCTGGAAACACCATATATTTT. It yields the protein CASSFASSGNTIYF.

The count of this clone is one. The V gene is TRBV6-1, the J gene TRBJ1-2, with 7 bases matching TRBD1. J gave up 5 bases and V 3 bases, and 6 bases lay outside the gene matches. Looked up from germline, CDR1 is MNHNS and CDR2 is SASEGT. The CDR3 covers 14 residues. In DNA, the CDR3 is TGTGCCAGCAGTGAGGGACAGCTCATTTATGGCTACACCTTC. Translating it yields CASSEGQLIYGYTF.

The chain joins TRBV19 to TRBJ1-1, with unresolved D. CDR1 LNHDA and CDR2 SQIVND come from the germline V gene (reference sequence). Trimming pared 7 bases from V and 4 bases from J, leaving 16 bases between. This CDR3 comprises 14 residues. CDR3 coding DNA: TGTGCCAGTATGTCGACCGGGGAAAGCACTGAAGCTTTCTTT. It encodes CASMSTGESTEAFF.

This rearrangement joins TRBV18 to TRBJ2-5; 7 bases fit TRBD2. Looked up from germline, CDR1 is KGHSH and CDR2 is LQKENI. The V gene end was trimmed by 0 bases and the J gene end by 5 bases; junction bases not matched to a gene: 9. CDR3 length equals 16 residues. CDR3 loop: CASSPPRRESGETQYF. The CDR3 DNA sequence: TGTGCCAGCTCACCACCGAGGCGGGAGAGCGGTGAGACCCAGTACTTC. Together with reference TRBV18 and TRBJ2-5, the CDR3 gives the full variable domain: NAGVMQNPRHLVRRRGQEARLRCSPMKGHSHVYWYRQLPEEGLKFMVYLQKENIIDESGMPKERFSAEFPKEGPSILRIQQVVRGDSAAYFCASSPPRRESGETQYFGPGTRLLVL.

The DNA of the CDR3 is TGCGCCAGCAGCCAAGATCGGAGGGCCGCCTACGAGCAGTACTTC. Residues: CASSQDRRAAYEQYF. The rearrangement joins TRBV4-1 to TRBJ2-7, with a weak D call TRBD2 (6 bases). The CDR3 consists of 15 residues. V was pared by 0 bases and J by 2 bases, with 11 bases between. The V gene's germline CDR1 is MGHRA and CDR2 YSYEKL.

A note on this clone: Other DNA sequences in this sample translate to the same CDR3. The chain carries TRBV2 and TRBJ1-4; TRBD1 matches 9 bases. This CDR3 is 14 amino acids long. The V segment lost 3 bases and the J segment 6 bases; nucleotides outside the gene matches: 2. Looked up from germline, CDR1 is SNHLY and CDR2 is FYNNEI. This CDR3 is CASSEDRGDEKLFF. The CDR3 DNA follows: TGTGCCAGCAGTGAGGACAGGGGAGATGAAAAACTGTTTTTT.

The J gene is TRBJ2-3, the V gene TRBV18, with unresolved D. The CDR3 totals 14 residues. Trimming cost V 6 bases and J 0 bases, with 10 bases left between them. Per the germline V gene, CDR1 is KGHSH and CDR2 is LQKENI. The CDR3 protein is CASSPFKSTDTQYF. CDR3 coding DNA: TGTGCCAGCTCGCCATTTAAGAGCACAGATACGCAGTATTTT.

DNA of the CDR3: TGTGCCAGCAGCCCTTGGTGGGGGGGCTCGAGCCAAGAGACCCAGTACTTC. Its protein product is CASSPWWGGSSQETQYF. The gene calls are TRBV7-8 and TRBJ2-5; D possibly corresponds to TRBD2 (7 bases). In germline, CDR1 is SGHVS, CDR2 FQNEAQ. Deletions cut 5 bases from V and 1 base from J, with 20 bases between. This CDR3 has 17 residues.

The chain links TRBV7-3 to TRBJ2-1, with 10 bases lining up with TRBD1. This CDR3 has 15 residues. Germline CDR1 is SGHTA and CDR2 is FQGTGA. The V gene end was trimmed by 1 base and the J gene end by 9 bases; junction bases not matched to a gene: 6. The CDR3 sequence is CASSLMGQGHGEQFF. The DNA of the CDR3 is TGTGCCAGCAGCTTAATGGGACAGGGGCATGGTGAGCAGTTCTTC.

V and J are TRBV11-2 and TRBJ2-7; 9 bases are a match to TRBD2. The CDR3 is 17 amino acids. Trimming at V came to 5 bases and at J to 3 bases, leaving 14 bases not matched to a gene. Germline lookup yields CDR1 SGHAT and CDR2 FQNNGV. CDR3 in amino acids: CASSPGNGREGLYEQYF. In nucleotides, the CDR3 is TGTGCCAGCAGCCCCGGTAATGGGCGGGAGGGCCTCTACGAGCAGTACTTC.

V gene TRBV28 combines with J gene TRBJ1-5, with TRBD1 matching 7 bases. The ends lost 7 bases at V and 13 bases at J; junction bases unmatched: 10. The CDR3 is 12 residues long. CDR1 and CDR2 (germline): MDHEN, SYDVKM. The CDR3 region has the DNA TGTGCCAGCATCTCGAGGACAGGCCTGCAGCATTTT. Translation gives CASISRTGLQHF.

The chain employs TRBV29-1 and TRBJ2-5; 12 nucleotides align to TRBD2. V was clipped by 7 bases and J by 5 bases; unmatched bases: 5. The length of the CDR3 is 13 residues. Germline-derived CDR1 and CDR2 are SQVTM and ANQGSEA. CDR3 protein: CSARLAGVETQYF. The DNA for the CDR3 is TGCAGCGCTCGACTAGCGGGAGTGGAGACCCAGTACTTC.

Here the CDR3 reads CASSAYNQPQHF. Here the CDR3 DNA reads TGTGCCAGCAGTGCCTATAATCAGCCCCAGCATTTT. The J gene is TRBJ1-5, the V gene TRBV27; D not certain. Looked up from germline, CDR1 is MNHEY and CDR2 is SMNVEV (reference sequence). The V end lost 5 bases, the J end lost 4 bases, and 6 bases lay between the germline ends. The CDR3 contains 12 residues.

This clone has only one observation. V is TRBV27 and J is TRBJ2-5; 8 positions agree with TRBD2. The CDR3 is 15 residues long. Germline values: CDR1 MNHEY, CDR2 SMNVEV (reference sequence). Trimming took 4 bases from V and 2 from J; bases not matched to a gene: 6. The CDR3 protein is CASSSRASGQETQYF. The DNA of the CDR3 is TGTGCCAGCAGTTCCAGGGCTAGCGGGCAAGAGACCCAGTACTTC.

This chain connects TRBV30 to TRBJ1-4, with D uncertain. V was cut by 1 base and J by 5 bases, with 8 bases left in between. Germline-derived CDR1 and CDR2 are GTSNPN and SVGIG (reference sequence). This CDR3 has 13 residues. The CDR3 region is CAWSDGMNEKLFF. CDR3 nucleotides: TGTGCCTGGAGTGATGGGATGAATGAAAAACTGTTTTTT.

The gene calls are TRBV21-1 and TRBJ2-1. TRBV21-1 is designated a pseudogene. The CDR3 spans 13 residues. The CDR3 coding sequence is TGTGCCAGCAGCTTAGGGCCCATGGGTGAGCAGTTCTTC. Translated: CASSLGPMGEQFF.

The chain recombines TRBV28 with TRBJ1-5; TRBD1 is a possible D gene (6 bases). The germline V gene encodes CDR1 MDHEN and CDR2 SYDVKM. V lost 7 bases, J lost 5 bases, and 18 bases lay in between. This CDR3 region has 15 residues. The CDR3 reads CASNGAGARDQPQHF. The CDR3 DNA follows: TGTGCCAGCAATGGAGCGGGGGCTAGGGATCAGCCCCAGCATTTT.

The chain employs TRBV2 and TRBJ1-5; D is unresolved. The CDR3 has 14 amino acids. From germline, CDR1 is SNHLY and CDR2 FYNNEI. Trimming removed 0 bases at V and 6 bases at J, with 9 bases between. CDR3 nucleotides: TGTGCCAGCAGTGAAGCAACCGCCGCTCAGCCCCAGCATTTT. Its protein product is CASSEATAAQPQHF.

The J gene is TRBJ2-1, the V gene TRBV10-3; D remains ambiguous. Germline V gene lookup returns CDR1 ENHRY and CDR2 SYGVKD. The CDR3 consists of 14 residues. V was cut by 2 bases and J by 6 bases, with 11 bases left in between. Here the CDR3 reads CAISELLVANEQFF. DNA for the CDR3: TGTGCCATCAGTGAGCTGCTAGTAGCCAATGAGCAGTTCTTC.

The chain joins TRBV9 to TRBJ2-7; D is ambiguous. The CDR3 runs 14 residues. In germline, CDR1 is SGDLS, CDR2 YYNGEE. V was shortened by 0 bases and J by 5 bases, with 12 bases between the two germline ends. The CDR3 bases are TGTGCCAGCAGCGTAGCATGGGCCCCCGACGAGCAGTACTTC. Protein product: CASSVAWAPDEQYF.

The J gene is TRBJ2-7, the V gene TRBV7-2; 10 bases are shared with TRBD2. This CDR3 has 15 amino acids. Germline V gives CDR1 SGHTA, CDR2 FQGNSA. V trimming: 4 bases; J trimming: 3 bases; junction bases outside the gene matches: 6. The CDR3 here is CASSSPGLAIYEQYF. In nucleotides, the CDR3 is TGTGCCAGCAGCTCACCGGGACTAGCGATCTACGAGCAGTACTTC.